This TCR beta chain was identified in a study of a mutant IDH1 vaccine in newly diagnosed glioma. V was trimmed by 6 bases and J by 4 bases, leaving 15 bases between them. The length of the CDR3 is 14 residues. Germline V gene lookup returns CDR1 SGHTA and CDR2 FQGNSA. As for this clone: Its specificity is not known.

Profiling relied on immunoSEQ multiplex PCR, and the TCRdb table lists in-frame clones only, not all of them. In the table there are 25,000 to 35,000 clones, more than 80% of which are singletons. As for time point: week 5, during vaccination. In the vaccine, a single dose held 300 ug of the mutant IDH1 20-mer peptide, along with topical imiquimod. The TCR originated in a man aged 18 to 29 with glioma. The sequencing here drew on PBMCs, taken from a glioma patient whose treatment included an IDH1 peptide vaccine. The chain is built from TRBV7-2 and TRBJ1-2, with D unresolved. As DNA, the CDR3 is TGTGCCAGCAGGCAGACGGTTGAGGGCTATGGCTACACCTTC. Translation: CASRQTVEGYGYTF. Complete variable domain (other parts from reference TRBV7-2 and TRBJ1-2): GAGVSQSPSNKVTEKGKDVELRCDPISGHTALYWYRQSLGQGLEFLIYFQGNSAPDKSGLPSDRFSAERTGGSVSTLTIQRTQQEDSAVYLCASRQTVEGYGYTFGSGTRLTVV.